This TCR beta chain was profiled in a study of blood T cell repertoires in COVID-19. Study context: Donors in the United States, Italy and Spain gave samples during acute or convalescent COVID-19. Nucleic acid was either cDNA or gDNA, and it came from T cells, B-cell-depleted T cells, or PBMCs.

The recovered donors of Cohort 3 showed two negative PCRs, clearance, or symptom resolution. Measured with immunoSEQ multiplex PCR; TCRdb has only the in-frame clones, and not every one. The top ten clones hold approximately 8.3% of a sample with over 400,000 clones, about 85% of them seen once. The germline CDR1 and CDR2 sequences are SGHTA and FQGNSA. The V gene lost 0 bases and the J gene lost 10 bases, with 13 bases spanning the gap. The CDR3 has 15 residues. The V and J genes are TRBV7-2 and TRBJ1-6; a weak D match, TRBD1 (6 bases). The specimen was PBMCs or T cells enriched from blood (not recorded which). The TCR was taken from a woman aged 55-75 years who had recovered from COVID-19. CDR3 sequence: CASSLALRGASPLHF. The CDR3, as DNA: TGTGCCAGCAGCTTAGCACTCCGGGGGGCATCACCCCTCCACTTT.